Listed below are T cell receptor beta chains from one sample, sequenced in a study of T cell responses to AZD1222 COVID-19 vaccine. The assay was immunoSEQ multiplex PCR, and TCRdb's table has in-frame clones only and misses some. The top ten clones hold less than 3% of a sample with approximately 150,000 clones, about nine tenths of them seen once. The source material was peripheral blood, sampled on day 0 of AZD1222 vaccination. Receptors originate from an adult in good health. The CDR3 runs from the conserved cysteine through the conserved F or W. The D gene is left open where the match is weak. Clone size is shown for a subset of rows, as once, few, many or a class of expanded clone.

clone size: .
J gene: TRBJ1-2
V gene: TRBV30
D gene: .
CDR3 DNA: TGTGCCTGGAGCTGGGTGGGTGGCTACACCTTC
CDR3 protein: CAWSWVGGYTF

clone size: .
J gene: TRBJ1-2
V gene: TRBV3-1/TRBV3-2
D gene: .
CDR3 DNA: TGTGCCAGCAGCCAAGAACGGAGGCTTAACTATGGCTACACCTTC
CDR3 protein: CASSQERRLNYGYTF

clone size: .
J gene: TRBJ2-4
V gene: TRBV7-9
D gene: .
CDR3 DNA: TGTGCCAGCAGCTTGGGGGTAGACAGGCGGGTGGACATTCAGTACTTC
CDR3 protein: CASSLGVDRRVDIQYF

clone size: .
J gene: TRBJ2-7
V gene: TRBV5-1
D gene: TRBD1
CDR3 DNA: TGCGCCAGCAGTCGGAGGACAGGCGTCTCCTACGAGCAGTACTTC
CDR3 protein: CASSRRTGVSYEQYF

clone size: few
J gene: TRBJ2-5
V gene: TRBV15
D gene: .
CDR3 DNA: TGTGCCACCAGCAGAGATCTAGTGCAGACCGTCCAAGAGACCCAGTACTTC
CDR3 protein: CATSRDLVQTVQETQYF

clone size: .
J gene: TRBJ1-2
V gene: TRBV2
D gene: TRBD1
CDR3 DNA: TGTGCCAGCAGTGAAATGCGGACAGGGGATGGCTACACCTTC
CDR3 protein: CASSEMRTGDGYTF

clone size: once
J gene: TRBJ2-1
V gene: TRBV27
D gene: .
CDR3 DNA: TGTGCCAGCAGTGGGGGGTACAATGAGCAGTTCTTC
CDR3 protein: CASSGGYNEQFF

clone size: .
J gene: TRBJ2-3
V gene: TRBV5-1
D gene: .
CDR3 DNA: TGCGCCAGCAGCTTGGAGGAGGGGGGAACAGATACGCAGTATTTT
CDR3 protein: CASSLEEGGTDTQYF

clone size: .
J gene: TRBJ1-2
V gene: TRBV18
D gene: TRBD1
CDR3 DNA: TGTGCCAGCTCACCAACAGGGGGGGAAGGCTACACCTTC
CDR3 protein: CASSPTGGEGYTF

clone size: .
J gene: TRBJ1-1
V gene: TRBV9
D gene: .
CDR3 DNA: TGTGCCAGCAGCCTACGAATAGACTCCGGGAGGCCTTTCTTT
CDR3 protein: CASSLRIDSGRPFF

clone size: .
J gene: TRBJ1-4
V gene: TRBV5-6
D gene: .
CDR3 DNA: TGTGCCAGCAGCTTGGTGGGGCGGGCTAATGAAAAACTGTTTTTT
CDR3 protein: CASSLVGRANEKLFF

clone size: once
J gene: TRBJ1-4
V gene: TRBV6-5
D gene: .
CDR3 DNA: TGTGCCAGCAGTTACATCCTTGGCGAAAAACTGTTTTTT
CDR3 protein: CASSYILGEKLFF

clone size: once
J gene: TRBJ2-3
V gene: TRBV6-5
D gene: .
CDR3 DNA: TGTGCCAGCAGTTACCTAGGGGGGGGCACAGATACGCAGTATTTT
CDR3 protein: CASSYLGGGTDTQYF

clone size: few
J gene: TRBJ1-2
V gene: TRBV30
D gene: .
CDR3 DNA: TGTGCCTGGAGTACCGAAGCTAACTATGGCTACACCTTC
CDR3 protein: CAWSTEANYGYTF

clone size: .
J gene: TRBJ2-5
V gene: TRBV6-6
D gene: .
CDR3 DNA: TGTGCCAGCCAATCTGTAGAGACCCAGTACTTC
CDR3 protein: CASQSVETQYF

clone size: .
J gene: TRBJ2-1
V gene: TRBV6-4
D gene: .
CDR3 DNA: TGTGCCAGCAGTCCCCAGGCAGGCTACAATGAGCAGTTCTTC
CDR3 protein: CASSPQAGYNEQFF

clone size: .
J gene: TRBJ1-4
V gene: TRBV7-2
D gene: TRBD1
CDR3 DNA: TGTGCCAGCTCGCAGGGGGCAACTAATGAAAAACTGTTTTTT
CDR3 protein: CASSQGATNEKLFF

clone size: .
J gene: TRBJ1-1
V gene: TRBV19
D gene: .
CDR3 DNA: TGTGCCAGTAACCCCCGCTCCGACCGGCTGAACACTGAAGCTTTCTTT
CDR3 protein: CASNPRSDRLNTEAFF

clone size: .
J gene: TRBJ1-5
V gene: TRBV9
D gene: TRBD1
CDR3 DNA: TGTGCCAGCAGCGGGGGACAGGAGCGCAATCAGCCCCAGCATTTT
CDR3 protein: CASSGGQERNQPQHF

clone size: .
J gene: TRBJ1-2
V gene: TRBV10-3
D gene: TRBD1
CDR3 DNA: TGTGCCATCAACGGACAGGGGGCTGGGGGCTACACCTTC
CDR3 protein: CAINGQGAGGYTF

clone size: .
J gene: TRBJ2-1
V gene: TRBV14
D gene: .
CDR3 DNA: TGTGCCAGCAGCCAAGAGGTAGCTGGAGAGCAGTTCTTC
CDR3 protein: CASSQEVAGEQFF

clone size: once
J gene: TRBJ1-2
V gene: TRBV19
D gene: .
CDR3 DNA: TGTGCCAGTAGTATCGCTCTCCCTTCCTATGGCTACACCTTC
CDR3 protein: CASSIALPSYGYTF

clone size: .
J gene: TRBJ2-3
V gene: TRBV29-1
D gene: .
CDR3 DNA: TGCAGCGTTGAAGATCGAGGGCAGGGGCAAGATACGCAGTATTTT
CDR3 protein: CSVEDRGQGQDTQYF

clone size: .
J gene: TRBJ2-5
V gene: TRBV11-2
D gene: .
CDR3 DNA: TGTGCCAGCAGCTTACGTGGTTGGGAAGTGTCAGAGACCCAGTACTTC
CDR3 protein: CASSLRGWEVSETQYF

clone size: .
J gene: TRBJ1-4
V gene: TRBV7-2
D gene: .
CDR3 DNA: TGTGCCAGCAGCCCGAGGGGGTATAATGAAAAACTGTTTTTT
CDR3 protein: CASSPRGYNEKLFF

clone size: .
J gene: TRBJ2-5
V gene: TRBV5-6
D gene: TRBD2
CDR3 DNA: TGTGCCAGCAGCTGGGGACTAGCGGGGCAAGAGACCCAGTACTTC
CDR3 protein: CASSWGLAGQETQYF

clone size: few
J gene: TRBJ2-1
V gene: TRBV7-2
D gene: TRBD2
CDR3 DNA: TGTGCCAGCAGCTTAAATCCCAGCGGGGCGTCCTACAATGAGCAGTTCTTC
CDR3 protein: CASSLNPSGASYNEQFF

clone size: once
J gene: TRBJ1-2
V gene: TRBV30
D gene: .
CDR3 DNA: TGTGCCTGGAGTTATCCGGGATCCAACTATGGCTACACCTTC
CDR3 protein: CAWSYPGSNYGYTF

clone size: .
J gene: TRBJ2-3
V gene: TRBV7-2
D gene: TRBD1
CDR3 DNA: TGTGCCAGCAGTCGACAGGGGGTTGCAGGCACAGATACGCAGTATTTT
CDR3 protein: CASSRQGVAGTDTQYF

clone size: few
J gene: TRBJ1-2
V gene: TRBV6-5
D gene: TRBD1
CDR3 DNA: TGTGCCAGCGGACAGGGGGCAATTAACTATGGCTACACCTTC
CDR3 protein: CASGQGAINYGYTF

clone size: .
J gene: TRBJ2-7
V gene: TRBV3-1/TRBV3-2
D gene: TRBD2
CDR3 DNA: TGTGCCAGCAGCCGCCCCTTAGGACTAGCGGGGGGTTGGGAGCAGTACTTC
CDR3 protein: CASSRPLGLAGGWEQYF

clone size: .
J gene: TRBJ1-1
V gene: TRBV12-3/TRBV12-4
D gene: .
CDR3 DNA: TGTGCCAGCAGTTTAAGTCCGTCGGGAGCTTTCTTT
CDR3 protein: CASSLSPSGAFF

clone size: .
J gene: TRBJ1-3
V gene: TRBV29-1
D gene: .
CDR3 DNA: TGCAGCGTATCGGGCTTCCCTGGAAACACCATATATTTT
CDR3 protein: CSVSGFPGNTIYF

clone size: .
J gene: TRBJ1-1
V gene: TRBV6-1
D gene: .
CDR3 DNA: TGTGCCAGCAGTGAAACGGACACTGAAGCTTTCTTT
CDR3 protein: CASSETDTEAFF

clone size: .
J gene: TRBJ1-2
V gene: TRBV13
D gene: .
CDR3 DNA: TGTGCCAGCAGCTGGAGAGGAGGGGGCTATGGCTACACCTTC
CDR3 protein: CASSWRGGGYGYTF

clone size: .
J gene: TRBJ2-1
V gene: TRBV15
D gene: .
CDR3 DNA: TGTGCCACCAGCAGAGAGAGGGGCGGGGCCTACAATGAGCAGTTCTTC
CDR3 protein: CATSRERGGAYNEQFF

clone size: .
J gene: TRBJ2-5
V gene: TRBV11-2
D gene: TRBD2
CDR3 DNA: TGTGCCAGCAGCTTAGTGACGAGAAGCGGGGGCGGGGAGACCCAGTACTTC
CDR3 protein: CASSLVTRSGGGETQYF

clone size: .
J gene: TRBJ2-7
V gene: TRBV7-9
D gene: .
CDR3 DNA: TGTGCCAGCAGCCCGGCGGGTAGGGGAGAGGACGAGCAGTACTTC
CDR3 protein: CASSPAGRGEDEQYF

clone size: once
J gene: TRBJ2-7
V gene: TRBV19
D gene: .
CDR3 DNA: TGTGCCAGTAGTATAGCGGTAGCCTACGAGCAGTACTTC
CDR3 protein: CASSIAVAYEQYF

clone size: .
J gene: TRBJ1-5
V gene: TRBV7-2
D gene: .
CDR3 DNA: TGTGCCAGCAGCTTAGACAGGTCGGGGGTTAGCAATCAGCCCCAGCATTTT
CDR3 protein: CASSLDRSGVSNQPQHF

clone size: .
J gene: TRBJ2-7
V gene: TRBV29-1
D gene: .
CDR3 DNA: TGCAGCGTTGAGGGTGGCCAGGGCCCCTACGAGCAGTACTTC
CDR3 protein: CSVEGGQGPYEQYF

clone size: .
J gene: TRBJ2-1
V gene: TRBV2
D gene: TRBD2
CDR3 DNA: TGTGCCAGCAGTCTGAGCGGGGGGCTGTACAATGAGCAGTTCTTC
CDR3 protein: CASSLSGGLYNEQFF

clone size: .
J gene: TRBJ1-2
V gene: TRBV24-1
D gene: .
CDR3 DNA: TGTGCCACCAGTGCGGGGGACGGCTACACCTTC
CDR3 protein: CATSAGDGYTF

clone size: .
J gene: TRBJ2-3
V gene: TRBV19
D gene: .
CDR3 DNA: TGTGCCAGTAGTTTCCTACGGGGGGATACGCAGTATTTT
CDR3 protein: CASSFLRGDTQYF

clone size: .
J gene: TRBJ1-1
V gene: TRBV6-6
D gene: TRBD1
CDR3 DNA: TGTGCCAGTAGACCGGGACAGCCGAACACTGAAGCTTTCTTT
CDR3 protein: CASRPGQPNTEAFF

clone size: .
J gene: TRBJ2-7
V gene: TRBV4-3
D gene: .
CDR3 DNA: TGCGCCAGCAGCCTTGCAGGGATAACCTCCTACGAGCAGTACTTC
CDR3 protein: CASSLAGITSYEQYF

clone size: once
J gene: TRBJ1-3
V gene: TRBV6-1
D gene: .
CDR3 DNA: TGTGCCAGCAGTGAATCTTGGGGGCTTGGAAACACCATATATTTT
CDR3 protein: CASSESWGLGNTIYF

clone size: .
J gene: TRBJ1-2
V gene: TRBV9
D gene: TRBD1
CDR3 DNA: TGTGCCAGCAGCAAAGACAGGGGAAGCTATGGCTACACCTTC
CDR3 protein: CASSKDRGSYGYTF

clone size: .
J gene: TRBJ2-3
V gene: TRBV13
D gene: TRBD2
CDR3 DNA: TGTGCCAGCAGCTCCATAGCGGGGGGGGGCACAGATACGCAGTATTTT
CDR3 protein: CASSSIAGGGTDTQYF

clone size: .
J gene: TRBJ1-6
V gene: TRBV19
D gene: .
CDR3 DNA: TGTGCCAGTAGTGGCCGCGCGGATTCACCCCTCCACTTT
CDR3 protein: CASSGRADSPLHF

clone size: .
J gene: TRBJ1-6
V gene: TRBV14
D gene: .
CDR3 DNA: TGTGCCAGCAGCCGGTCTAGCTCCTATAATTCACCCCTCCACTTT
CDR3 protein: CASSRSSSYNSPLHF

clone size: once
J gene: TRBJ2-7
V gene: TRBV6-5
D gene: .
CDR3 DNA: TGTGCCAGCAGTTTAGACCAAGCGAACGAGCAGTACTTC
CDR3 protein: CASSLDQANEQYF

clone size: .
J gene: TRBJ2-7
V gene: TRBV21-1
D gene: .
CDR3 DNA: TGTGCCAGCAGCAGCGAATGGTACTTC
CDR3 protein: CASSSEWYF

clone size: .
J gene: TRBJ1-4
V gene: TRBV11-2
D gene: .
CDR3 DNA: TGTGCCAGCAGCTCCCTCGAAGAAAAACTGTTTTTT
CDR3 protein: CASSSLEEKLFF

clone size: once
J gene: TRBJ1-3
V gene: TRBV7-2
D gene: .
CDR3 DNA: TGTGCCAGCAGCCCCAGACAGGCATCAAACGGAAACACCATATATTTT
CDR3 protein: CASSPRQASNGNTIYF

clone size: .
J gene: TRBJ1-5
V gene: TRBV6-6
D gene: TRBD1
CDR3 DNA: TGTGCCAGCAATGACAGGGGTGGCAATCAGCCCCAGCATTTT
CDR3 protein: CASNDRGGNQPQHF